The clone carrying this T cell receptor (beta chain) came up once. Its target is unknown. This entry is derived from a study of OX40 agonist ivuxolimab in advanced cancers. As for the study in general: Treatment of patients was with ivuxolimab, an agonistic anti-OX40 (CD134) antibody. Three individuals attained partial responses, comprising one hepatocellular carcinoma case and two cutaneous melanoma cases. Whole-study findings and limits: The study found that CD8+ T cells averaged more expanded clones than CD4+.

The CDR3 is 14 residues long. From germline, CDR1 is LGHNA and CDR2 YSLEER. V lost 4 bases, J lost 7 bases, and 13 bases lay in between. TCRdb's table, derived via immunoSEQ multiplex PCR, lists solely in-frame clones and lacks some. The sample yields 80,000 to 100,000 clones, approximately 93% seen once. The origin of this receptor is an adult with an advanced solid tumor such as melanoma, head and neck, liver or kidney cancer. Sequenced here: CD4+ or CD8+ T cells sorted from blood, sampled in a trial of the OX40 agonist ivuxolimab. The chain has TRBV4-3 and TRBJ1-4; possibly TRBD1 for D (5 bases). In DNA, the CDR3 is TGCGCCAGCAGCCCACAGGTACTGGGTGAAAAACTGTTTTTT. Amino acids: CASSPQVLGEKLFF.